The 21 T cell receptor beta chains below all came from one sample that was sequenced in a study of human T cells and chemical hapten exposure. One entry per CDR3 protein, called by TCRdb with MiXCR from the RACE reads. The repertoire consists of 60,000 to 75,000 distinct CDR3 sequences, with 6.7% occurring once and the leading ten covering around 1.6%. The sample's time point: pre-sensitization, week 0. Treatment given: therapeutic diphenylcyclopropenone sensitization with weekly scalp DPC. The source material was whole blood, sampled in connection with sensitization to the hapten diphenylcyclopropenone (DPC). The receptors originated from a woman in her 30s with alopecia areata. Some clones in this sample may be carry-over from other donors' samples.

This clonotype came up many times. V is TRBV7-2 and J is TRBJ1-1; the D gene is possibly TRBD1 (5 bases). Trimming shortened V by 5 bases and J by 10 bases, and 23 bases separated the two germline ends. This CDR3 contains 15 residues. Germline CDR1 SGHTA, CDR2 FQGNSA. The CDR3 is CASSLFPGEEKGAFF. In DNA, the CDR3 is TGTGCCAGCAGCCTATTCCCGGGGGAGGAAAAGGGAGCTTTCTTT.

Ten or more counts support this clonotype. The chain combines TRBV20-1 with TRBJ2-7; 9 bases fit TRBD1. From germline, CDR1 is DFQATT and CDR2 SNEGSKA (reference sequence). With 0 bases clipped from V and 6 bases from J, the junction kept 6 bases outside the gene matches. The CDR3 runs 14 residues. The CDR3 protein is CSARDFRTGVEQYF. The CDR3 nucleotides are TGCAGTGCTAGAGATTTCCGGACAGGGGTCGAGCAGTACTTC.

There are many counts of this clonotype. The chain joins TRBV7-9 to TRBJ1-3; 8 nucleotides match TRBD1. From germline, CDR1 is SEHNR and CDR2 FQNEAQ (reference sequence). The J segment lost 0 bases and the V segment lost 5 bases, leaving 9 bases of the junction unmatched. The CDR3 consists of 17 residues. The CDR3 is CASSPTLGQASGNTIYF. CDR3 DNA: TGTGCCAGCAGCCCTACCCTGGGACAGGCCTCTGGAAACACCATATATTTT.

This clonotype was counted ten times or more. This chain connects TRBV6-5 to TRBJ2-2; D remains ambiguous. CDR1 and CDR2 (germline): MNHEY, SVGAGI. Trimming stripped 4 bases from V and 0 bases from J, with 15 bases between. The CDR3 extends over 17 amino acids. DNA for the CDR3: TGTGCCAGCAGTTTTTCCGGAATAACCGCGAACACCGGGGAGCTGTTTTTT. As protein: CASSFSGITANTGELFF.

This clonotype showed up many times. The DNA is left out, because the CDR3 cannot be placed on it with certainty; the CDR3 is given as TCRdb lists it. The V gene is TRBV6-6, the J gene TRBJ1-6; TRBD1 is the table's D call, not checked against the DNA. Per the germline V gene, CDR1 is MNHNY and CDR2 is SVGAGI (reference sequence). Ends included, the CDR3 has 15 residues. The CDR3 here is CASSSSGDRTSPLHF.

At least ten counts were recorded for this clonotype. V and J are TRBV5-1 and TRBJ1-1, with TRBD1 matching 7 bases. This CDR3 spans 16 amino acids. Germline CDR1 and CDR2: SGHRS and YFSETQ. V shed 1 base and J 1 base; nucleotides not matched to a gene: 7. The CDR3 is CASSLSQGGRNTEAFF. The CDR3 DNA follows: TGCGCCAGCAGCTTGAGCCAGGGGGGCAGGAACACTGAAGCTTTCTTT.

This clonotype has ten or more counts. In DNA, the CDR3 is TGTGCCAGCAGTTACGGCGCGAAAGCTTTCTTT. Amino acids: CASSYGAKAFF. The chain employs TRBV6-5 and TRBJ1-1; no clear D gene. CDR3 length: 11 amino acids. Looked up from germline, CDR1 is MNHEY and CDR2 is SVGAGI. Trimming removed 2 bases from V and 9 bases from J, with 7 bases in between.

At least ten counts were recorded for this clonotype. The V gene is TRBV11-1, the J gene TRBJ2-7, with TRBD1 matching 7 bases. V lost 3 bases and J lost 7; bases outside the gene matches: 6. Germline values: CDR1 SGHAT, CDR2 FQDESV (reference sequence). The CDR3 loop spans 13 amino acids. The CDR3 spells CASSFTTGVEQYF. The CDR3 nucleotides are TGTGCCAGCAGCTTCACTACAGGGGTGGAGCAGTACTTC.

This clonotype was found many times. V gene TRBV7-2 combines with J gene TRBJ2-4; D is unresolved. There are 13 residues in the CDR3. The germline CDR1 and CDR2 sequences are SGHTA and FQGNSA. Trimming removed 1 base at V and 8 bases at J, with 9 bases between. CDR3 amino acids: CASSLGSGDIQYF. The CDR3 bases are TGTGCCAGCAGCTTAGGTAGTGGGGACATTCAGTACTTC.

This clonotype was counted at least ten times. This rearrangement joins TRBV3-1 to TRBJ2-5; D is perhaps TRBD1 (5 bases). Germline lookup yields CDR1 LGHDT and CDR2 YNNKEL (reference sequence). This CDR3 region has 17 residues. V dropped 2 bases and J dropped 0 bases, with 16 bases sitting between them. For the CDR3, the DNA is TGTGCCAGCAGCCAACCTAGGGGCCCCCTGAACCAAGAGACCCAGTACTTC. This encodes CASSQPRGPLNQETQYF.

Concerning this clonotype: One base away lies a much larger clone, so this may be a sequencing read error. The chain links TRBV6-1 to TRBJ2-2; 8 bases line up with TRBD1. Germline CDR1 and CDR2: MNHNS and SASEGT. This CDR3 is 14 amino acids long. The ends lost 6 bases at V and 9 bases at J; junction bases unmatched: 9. CDR3 loop: CASRQGGDPWELFF. CDR3 DNA sequence: TGTGCCAGCAGACAGGGGGGAGATCCCTGGGAGCTGTTTTTT.

This clonotype was counted at least ten times. The genes are TRBV6-1 and TRBJ1-1, with D possibly matching TRBD1 (5 bases). Germline values: CDR1 MNHNS, CDR2 SASEGT. The CDR3 extends over 14 amino acids. The germline V and J ends were trimmed by 7 bases and 1 base, with 13 bases remaining between them. Written as DNA, the CDR3 is TGTGCCAGCACCCGCAGGGAAGAGAACACTGAAGCTTTCTTT. Encoded protein: CASTRREENTEAFF.

This clonotype was found a few times. The chain links TRBV18 to TRBJ2-5; D remains ambiguous. The germline V gene has CDR1 KGHSH and CDR2 LQKENI. The CDR3 is made up of 12 amino acids. V dropped 2 bases and J dropped 2 bases, with 3 bases sitting between them. CDR3 amino acids: CASSPGQETQYF. DNA for the CDR3: TGTGCCAGCTCACCAGGACAAGAGACCCAGTACTTC.

This clonotype has ten or more counts. V and J are TRBV12-3 or TRBV12-4 and TRBJ1-2, with 7 bases lining up with TRBD1. V was clipped by 5 bases and J by 6 bases; unmatched bases: 12. The length of the CDR3 is 15 residues. The CDR3 DNA reads as TGTGCCAGCAGTCAAGTCACAGGGGATCGTCATGGCTACACCTTC. Translated, it gives CASSQVTGDRHGYTF.

This clonotype was recorded many times. The chain has TRBV20-1 and TRBJ1-5; D is unclear. V lost 3 bases to trimming and J lost 3 bases, with 12 bases between them. Germline values: CDR1 DFQATT, CDR2 SNEGSKA (reference sequence). The CDR3 spans 14 residues. CDR3 loop: CSASMEFANQPQHF. The CDR3 DNA reads as TGCAGTGCTAGTATGGAGTTTGCCAATCAGCCCCAGCATTTT.

This clonotype was seen many times. J is TRBJ2-6 and V is TRBV29-1; either TRBD1 or TRBD2 may fit D (5 bases each). This CDR3 has 13 amino acids. In germline, CDR1 is SQVTM, CDR2 ANQGSEA. The V end was cut by 4 bases, the J end by 2 bases, with 6 bases between. CDR3 protein: CSVVGAGANVLTF. CDR3 nucleotide sequence: TGCAGCGTTGTGGGGGCTGGGGCCAACGTCCTGACTTTC. Full variable domain (missing parts from reference TRBV29-1 and TRBJ2-6): SAVISQKPSRDICQRGTSLTIQCQVDSQVTMMFWYRQQPGQSLTLIATANQGSEATYESGFVIDKFPISRPNLTFSTLTVSNMSPEDSSIYLCSVVGAGANVLTFGAGSRLTVL.

This clonotype was counted at least ten times. The chain employs TRBV2 and TRBJ1-2; maybe TRBD1 (6 bases). Trimming cost V 7 bases and J 5 bases, with 20 bases left between them. Germline V gene lookup returns CDR1 SNHLY and CDR2 FYNNEI. The CDR3 consists of 15 residues. The CDR3 spells CASIPSAGHLYGYTF. CDR3 nucleotides: TGTGCCAGCATCCCCTCCGCGGGACACCTATATGGCTACACCTTC.

The sample holds many counts of this clonotype. V and J are TRBV18 and TRBJ2-3; D possibly uses TRBD1 or TRBD2 (5 bases each). V was trimmed by 3 bases and J by 0 bases, leaving 13 bases between them. The CDR3 spans 16 residues. The germline V gene encodes CDR1 KGHSH and CDR2 LQKENI. CDR3 sequence: CASSPVGGGSTDTQYF. The CDR3 DNA reads as TGTGCCAGCTCACCCGTTGGGGGTGGTAGCACAGATACGCAGTATTTT.

On this clonotype itself: Given a much more abundant clone one base away, this may be a read error. J is TRBJ2-3 and V is TRBV24-1; D perhaps matches TRBD1 (6 bases). Germline CDR1 is KGHDR and CDR2 is SFDVKD. V was cut by 7 bases and J by 6 bases, with 25 bases left in between. CDR3 size: 17 residues. CDR3 amino acids: CATRESTGPITWDTQYF. The CDR3 DNA is TGTGCCACCAGAGAGTCGACAGGTCCGATTACTTGGGATACGCAGTATTTT.

As concerns this clonotype: A much larger clone differs from this one at a single base, so this may be a read error. This chain links TRBV12-3 or TRBV12-4 with TRBJ1-2, with D possibly being TRBD1 (6 bases). This CDR3 has 14 residues. The CDR3 region has the DNA TGTGCCAGCAGACAAACCGACAGGAACTATGGCGACACCTTC. Encoded protein: CASRQTDRNYGDTF.

This clonotype was observed at least ten times. The chain links TRBV13 to TRBJ1-6, with D hard to call. This CDR3 contains 15 residues. CDR1 PRHDT and CDR2 FYEKMQ come from the germline V gene (reference sequence). Trimming shortened V by 3 bases and J by 8 bases, and 14 bases separated the two germline ends. The chain's CDR3 is CASSFGGPPDSPLHF. The CDR3 region has the DNA TGTGCCAGCAGCTTCGGCGGACCCCCGGATTCACCCCTCCACTTT.